This T cell receptor beta chain was documented in a study of Ad26.COV2.S vaccination and SARS-CoV-2 variants (dated by TCRdb to the early 2020s). In the study overall: Donors in the vaccine arm were drawn from COV1001, a multicentre, randomized, double-blind, placebo-controlled phase I-IIa trial testing Ad26.COV2.S in healthy adults. TCRbeta repertoire sequencing was used to assess the specificity and breadth of SARS-CoV-2-reactive T cell receptors after Ad26.COV2.S vaccination. A total of 32 samples were included in the TCR-sequenced set, comprising roughly 19 Ad26.COV2.S vaccine recipients, 5 placebo recipients and 8 SARS-CoV-2 convalescent individuals. Participants in the trial were split at random into five groups of five each, receiving low-dose or high-dose Ad26.COV2.S once or twice, or else placebo on both occasions. Blinding of investigators to trial group allocation was maintained during experiments and outcome assessment. Dosing of Ad26.COV2.S was intramuscular, at either 5x10^10 or 1x10^11 viral particles, delivered as one shot or as two shots spaced 56 days apart. Broad study findings and their caveats: The authors noted that total T cell responses may have been underestimated by the TCR breadth and depth analyses. The study was not powered for comparison of responses between vaccine doses or regimens. After vaccination, substantial breadth of spike-specific CD8+ and CD4+ T cell responses was reported. Spike-specific TCR breadth was higher in Ad26.COV2.S recipients than in placebo recipients (P = 0.0014). Vaccine and placebo recipients had similar non-spike TCR breadth, a finding consistent with the vaccine containing only spike.

There are 15 amino acids in the CDR3, from cysteine to phenylalanine inclusive. Of the read, only the CDR3 DNA is kept; its 45 bases are in frame from base 1. From the germline V gene, CDR1 is MDHEN and CDR2 is SYDVKM. V loses 6 bases, J loses 6 bases, and the germline ends lie 19 bases apart. Notes on this clone: It has no known antigen specificity. No qualities accompany the bases; no much larger clone lies one base away.

The immunoSEQ Assay was the method used to sequence TCRbeta CDR3 regions. After extraction, genomic DNA underwent amplification by bias-controlled multiplex PCR, followed by high-throughput sequencing. The paper's processing steps were these. To quantify the absolute abundance of every unique TCRbeta CDR3 region, sequences were collapsed and filtered. Usable DNA was measured by amplifying reference genes present in all nucleated cells, and TCRbeta template counts were normalized to that usable DNA to estimate T cell fraction. Repertoire TCRs were annotated as SARS-CoV-2-specific when V gene, CDR3 amino acid sequence and J gene were exactly matched to a known reactive TCR set. The reference SARS-CoV-2 TCR set came from MIRA and was filtered for enrichment in COVID-19-positive ImmuneCODE repertoires, removing public or cross-reactive TCRs. Using the MIRA antigens, annotated TCRs were further analysed by specific ORF or by position within an ORF. Breadth was defined as annotated unique rearrangements over total unique productive rearrangements; depth was the summed frequency of those rearrangements. Two-sided Wilcoxon rank-sum tests were used to compare TCR breadth between groups. The source is immuneACCESS, and TCRdb retained only in-frame sequences with V and J called. Part of the clones is not carried over; for the studies checked, unresolved V genes explain less than half of this, and the remainder is unexplained. That table gives V, J and clone size, and the DNA gave D and trimming. In this sample the table shows approximately 460,000 clones, about nine tenths of which occur a single time. Together, the top ten hold under 2% of the sample.

The intended sense of this specimen's treatment or condition label: some 19 received Ad26.COV2.S at low or high dose, single or two shots; 5 received placebo; per-sample allocation not given. Repertoires of vaccine and placebo recipients were sequenced from samples taken on day 63 after the first injection. Between 29 July and 7 August 2020, Cohort 1b enrolled about 27 adults aged 18-55 years at one site in Boston, USA. As a vaccine, Ad26.COV2.S was a replication-incompetent adenovirus type 26 vector that expressed a prefusion-stabilized SARS-CoV-2 spike protein derived from the original Wuhan strain.

This TCR was recovered from a person between 18 and 59 years old who received the Ad26.COV2.S COVID-19 vaccine or a placebo. The V and J genes are TRBV28 and TRBJ2-3; the D gene identity is not certain. The sample in question was peripheral blood, obtained in a trial of Ad26.COV2.S vaccine versus placebo. The CDR3 protein sequence reads: CASRWVTDGMDTQYF. The DNA sequence reads TGTGCCAGCAGATGGGTAACGGATGGAATGGATACGCAGTATTTT.